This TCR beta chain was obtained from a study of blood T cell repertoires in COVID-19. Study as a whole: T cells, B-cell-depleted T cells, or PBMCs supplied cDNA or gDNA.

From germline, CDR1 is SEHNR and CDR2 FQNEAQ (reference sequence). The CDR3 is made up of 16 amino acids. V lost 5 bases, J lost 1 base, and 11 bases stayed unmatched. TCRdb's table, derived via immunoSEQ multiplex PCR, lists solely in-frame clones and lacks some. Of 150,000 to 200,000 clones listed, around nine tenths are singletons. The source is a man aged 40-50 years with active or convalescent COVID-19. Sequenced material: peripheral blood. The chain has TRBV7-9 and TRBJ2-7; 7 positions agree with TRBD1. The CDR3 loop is CASSPILGTASYEQYF. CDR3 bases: TGTGCCAGCAGCCCTATTTTAGGGACAGCGTCCTACGAGCAGTACTTC. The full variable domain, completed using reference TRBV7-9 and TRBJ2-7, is DTGVSQNPRHKITKRGQNVTFRCDPISEHNRLYWYRQTLGQGPEFLTYFQNEAQLEKSRLLSDRFSAERPKGSFSTLEIQRTEQGDSAMYLCASSPILGTASYEQYFGPGTRLTVT.